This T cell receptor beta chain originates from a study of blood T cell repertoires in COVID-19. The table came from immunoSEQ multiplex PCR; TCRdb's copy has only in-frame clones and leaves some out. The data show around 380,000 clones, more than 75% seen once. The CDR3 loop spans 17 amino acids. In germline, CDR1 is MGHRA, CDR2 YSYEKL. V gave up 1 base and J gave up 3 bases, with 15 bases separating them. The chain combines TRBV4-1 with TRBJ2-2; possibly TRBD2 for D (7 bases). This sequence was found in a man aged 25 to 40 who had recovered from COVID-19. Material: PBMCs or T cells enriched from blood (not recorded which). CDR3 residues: CASSQAWGGHYTGELFF. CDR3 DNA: TGCGCCAGCAGCCAAGCGTGGGGGGGCCATTACACCGGGGAGCTGTTTTTT.